This T cell receptor beta chain originates from a study of T-cell memory formation after mild COVID-19. The sample holds a few counts of this clonotype. The CDR3 is made up of 17 amino acids. J lost 3 bases, V lost 5 bases, and 7 bases had no gene match. Germline CDR1 is SGHTA and CDR2 is FQGNSA. TCRdb re-called the 5' RACE reads with MiXCR, one entry per CDR3 protein. The profile shows about 81,000 distinct CDR3 sequences, 20% to 30% of them singletons. The V and J genes are TRBV7-2 and TRBJ2-3; 14 nucleotides agree with TRBD2. The specimen sequenced was PBMCs or a T cell subset sorted from them (not recorded which). The clonotype was recovered from a man aged 18 to 30 who had mild COVID-19 (a few samples of this study predate the infection). Cell type and time point are not known. The CDR3: CASSPPGLAGETDTQYF. The DNA of the CDR3 is TGTGCCAGCAGCCCACCGGGACTAGCGGGGGAAACAGATACGCAGTATTTT. Drawing the rest from reference TRBV7-2 and TRBJ2-3, the complete variable domain is GAGVSQSPSNKVTEKGKDVELRCDPISGHTALYWYRQSLGQGLEFLIYFQGNSAPDKSGLPSDRFSAERTGGSVSTLTIQRTQQEDSAVYLCASSPPGLAGETDTQYFGPGTRLTVL.